Below are 9 T cell receptor beta chains sequenced from a single sample in a study of post-analysis software for immune sequencing data. Study-wide results and caveats: In patients, roughly 5 TRBV segments were more frequent than in controls, with TRBV5-6, TRBV5-1 and TRBV20-1 among them.

Their antigens remain unidentified. Sequencing libraries made from TCR beta cDNA carried unique molecular identifiers. TCRdb analysed the PCR reads with MiXCR anew, one entry per CDR3 protein. The sample records 350,000 to 450,000 distinct CDR3 sequences, less than 40% being singletons. Sequences were obtained from blood. The origin of the receptors is a girl aged 2-10 years with multiple sclerosis.

The chain has TRBV20-1 and TRBJ1-6, with 10 bases identical to TRBD1. Germline V gives CDR1 DFQATT, CDR2 SNEGSKA (reference sequence). Trimming took 0 bases from V and 6 from J; bases not matched to a gene: 11. The CDR3 has 18 amino acids. Written as DNA, the CDR3 is TGCAGTGCTAGAGATTTAAGCAGACAGGGGGCTTTTAATTCACCCCTCCACTTT. Amino acid sequence: CSARDLSRQGAFNSPLHF.

Written as DNA, the CDR3 is TGCGCCAGCAGCTTGGGGCGGGAGTCGGGCGAGCAGTACTTC. This gives the protein CASSLGRESGEQYF. This chain links TRBV5-1 with TRBJ2-7; 7 bases match TRBD2. The CDR3 runs to 14 residues. V shed 0 bases, J shed 6 bases, and the junction held 6 bases outside the gene matches. Germline V gene data show CDR1 as SGHRS and CDR2 as YFSETQ.

This clonotype has a count of ten or more. The chain links TRBV3-1 to TRBJ2-6; D remains ambiguous. This CDR3 is built from 15 residues. Germline V gene sequence: CDR1 LGHDT, CDR2 YNNKEL (reference sequence). V was cut by 1 base and J by 3 bases, with 7 bases left in between. The CDR3 here is CASSQGAFGANVLTF. The CDR3 region has the DNA TGTGCCAGCAGCCAAGGGGCGTTTGGGGCCAACGTCCTGACTTTC.

As DNA, the CDR3 is TGCGCCAGCAGCAAGGCCGACAGGGATCGGTTTAGTTCACCCCTCCACTTT. Translating gives CASSKADRDRFSSPLHF. The V call is TRBV5-1, the J call TRBJ1-6; TRBD1 matches 7 bases. Germline V gives CDR1 SGHRS, CDR2 YFSETQ. V trimming: 4 bases; J trimming: 9 bases; junction bases outside the gene matches: 16. This CDR3 is 17 amino acids long. The complete variable domain, with remaining parts taken from reference TRBV5-1 and TRBJ1-6, reads KAGVTQTPRYLIKTRGQQVTLSCSPISGHRSVSWYQQTPGQGLQFLFEYFSETQRNKGNFPGRFSGRQFSNSRSEMNVSTLELGDSALYLCASSKADRDRFSSPLHFGNGTRLTVT.

In its sample, this clonotype was seen a few times. The V and J genes are TRBV2 and TRBJ2-1, with D perhaps matching TRBD1 (5 bases). V lost 10 bases and J lost 5, with 12 bases in between. The CDR3 spans 12 residues. Germline V gene data show CDR1 as SNHLY and CDR2 as FYNNEI. Written as DNA, the CDR3 is TGTGCCACCCAAGACAGCAACAATGAGCAGTTCTTC. It codes for CATQDSNNEQFF.

This chain uses TRBV29-1 with TRBJ2-3; either TRBD1 or TRBD2 may fit D (6 bases each). The CDR3 length is 16 residues. Trimming pared 7 bases from V and 3 bases from J, leaving 23 bases between. In germline, CDR1 is SQVTM, CDR2 ANQGSEA. Here the CDR3 reads CSARRLLGGGTDTQYF. The CDR3 nucleotides read TGCAGCGCACGGCGGCTACTAGGGGGAGGAACAGATACGCAGTATTTT.

This clonotype was found many times. The chain is built from TRBV7-7 and TRBJ2-5; TRBD1 is a possible D gene (8 bases). The V gene lost 3 bases and the J gene lost 4 bases, with 15 bases spanning the gap. This CDR3 has 15 amino acids. From germline, CDR1 is SSHAT and CDR2 FNYEAQ (reference sequence). CDR3 coding DNA: TGTGCCAGCAGCTTTGGACAGGGAGGGGCAGAGACCCAGTACTTC. Encoded protein: CASSFGQGGAETQYF.

The chain has TRBV28 and TRBJ2-5; 12 bases map to TRBD2. The better agreement between TRBJ2-7 and the DNA end casts doubt on the J call. CDR1 MDHEN and CDR2 SYDVKM come from the germline V gene. The CDR3 extends over 14 amino acids. CDR3 coding DNA: TGTGCCAGCACTAGCGGGAGGGCTAGGATCGAGCAGTACTTC. Its protein product is CASTSGRARIEQYF.

CDR3 in amino acids: CASSLGLIRAGSYYEQYF. DNA for the CDR3: TGTGCCAGCAGTTTAGGACTGATACGGGCAGGGTCCTACTACGAGCAGTACTTC. J is TRBJ2-7 and V is TRBV12-3 or TRBV12-4; a weak D match, TRBD1 (5 bases). The V gene lost 1 base and the J gene lost 3 bases, with 22 bases spanning the gap. The CDR3 consists of 18 residues.